The entry that follows covers one TCR beta chain sequence. CDR1 is SGHTS, CDR2 YDEGEE, per germline. This CDR3 contains 17 residues. V was clipped by 5 bases and J by 0 bases; unmatched bases: 10. Beta-chain TCR CDR3 regions were amplified from RNA transcripts. HTBI primers primed a first-round RT-PCR, and a second-round multiplex PCR followed. TCRdb reanalysed the multiplex PCR reads using MiXCR and keeps one entry per CDR3 protein. This table has 1 million to 1.3 million distinct CDR3 sequences, 36% appearing once. The source of the sample is a study of Graves' ophthalmopathy and Graves' hyperthyroidism.

This TCR was recovered from an adult man with Graves' hyperthyroidism. The chain combines TRBV5-8 with TRBJ1-1, with 10 bases identical to TRBD1. Sequencing was performed on peripheral blood or thyroid tissue (not recorded which). CDR3 in DNA: TGTGCCAGCAGGAACCTCCGGGACAGGGGCTTGAACACTGAAGCTTTCTTT. Encoded protein: CASRNLRDRGLNTEAFF.